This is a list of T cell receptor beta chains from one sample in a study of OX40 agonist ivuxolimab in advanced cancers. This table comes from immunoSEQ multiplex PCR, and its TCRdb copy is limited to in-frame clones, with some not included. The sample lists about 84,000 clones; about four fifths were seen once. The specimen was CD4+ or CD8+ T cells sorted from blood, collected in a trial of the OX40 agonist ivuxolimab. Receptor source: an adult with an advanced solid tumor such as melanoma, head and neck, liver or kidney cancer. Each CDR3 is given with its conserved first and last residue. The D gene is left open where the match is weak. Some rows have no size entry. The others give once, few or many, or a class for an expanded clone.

CASSPRAGANVLTF,TGTGCCAGCAGTCCCCGGGCTGGGGCCAACGTCCTGACTTTC,TRBJ2-6,-,TRBV2,-
CASTEDLNTEAFF,TGTGCCAGCACAGAAGACTTGAACACTGAAGCTTTCTTT,TRBJ1-1,few,TRBV28,-
CASRGEGGYTGELFF,TGCGCCAGCCGTGGCGAGGGCGGCTACACCGGGGAGCTGTTTTTT,TRBJ2-2,-,TRBV5-1,-
CASSSLAGGSETQYF,TGCGCCAGCAGCTCGCTAGCGGGGGGTTCAGAGACCCAGTACTTC,TRBJ2-5,-,TRBV5-1,TRBD2
CASSLKLSSNQPQHF,TGCGCCAGCAGCCTCAAGTTGAGTAGCAATCAGCCCCAGCATTTT,TRBJ1-5,-,TRBV4-3,-
CASSQSSGANVLTF,TGTGCCAGCAGCCAGAGCTCTGGGGCCAACGTCCTGACTTTC,TRBJ2-6,once,TRBV7-9,-
CASRAGGQNTEAFF,TGTGCCAGCAGGGCAGGGGGCCAGAACACTGAAGCTTTCTTT,TRBJ1-1,few,TRBV6-4,TRBD1
CASSLEGLAGGRTDTQYF,TGTGCCAGCAGCTTAGAGGGACTAGCGGGGGGCCGGACAGATACGCAGTATTTT,TRBJ2-3,-,TRBV7-2,TRBD2
CASGLRDRTSGNTIYF,TGTGCTAGTGGTTTGCGGGACAGGACCTCTGGAAACACCATATATTTT,TRBJ1-3,-,TRBV12-5,TRBD1
CASSLLDYGYTF,TGTGCCAGCAGCTTGCTGGACTATGGCTACACCTTC,TRBJ1-2,-,TRBV5-8,-
CASSPGEINGFF,TGTGCCAGCAGCCCCGGAGAGATTAATGGTTTCTTT,TRBJ1-1,-,TRBV7-2,-
CASSPRPQETQYF,TGTGCCAGCAGCCCACGTCCCCAAGAGACCCAGTACTTC,TRBJ2-5,-,TRBV9,-
CASRKGGMNTEAFF,TGTGCCAGTAGAAAAGGAGGGATGAACACTGAAGCTTTCTTT,TRBJ1-1,-,TRBV19,-
CASSRTGQGTDTQYF,TGTGCCAGCAGTCGTACGGGACAGGGCACAGATACGCAGTATTTT,TRBJ2-3,-,TRBV7-9,TRBD1
CASSSSTGGDEKLFF,TGTGCCAGCAGTTCCTCGACAGGGGGGGACGAAAAACTGTTTTTT,TRBJ1-4,once,TRBV6-5,TRBD1
CASSPPGTANTEAFF,TGTGCCAGCTCACCACCCGGGACAGCGAACACTGAAGCTTTCTTT,TRBJ1-1,-,TRBV18,TRBD1
CAISETSGPGSYNEQFF,TGTGCCATCAGTGAGACTTCGGGCCCCGGCTCCTACAATGAGCAGTTCTTC,TRBJ2-1,-,TRBV10-3,-
CASSMTERYGYTF,TGTGCCAGTAGTATGACAGAGCGCTATGGCTACACCTTC,TRBJ1-2,once,TRBV19,-
CASRTIPQRPEAFF,TGTGCCAGCAGAACCATTCCCCAACGCCCTGAAGCTTTCTTT,TRBJ1-1,-,TRBV6-1,-
CAISGQSNQPQHF,TGTGCCATCAGTGGGCAGAGCAATCAGCCCCAGCATTTT,TRBJ1-5,-,TRBV10-3,-
CASRRLAGGTDTQYF,TGTGCCAGCAGGAGACTAGCGGGGGGCACAGATACGCAGTATTTT,TRBJ2-3,-,TRBV6-4,TRBD2
CASIFQGYANTEAFF,TGTGCCAGCATTTTCCAGGGTTACGCCAACACTGAAGCTTTCTTT,TRBJ1-1,-,TRBV2,-
CASSSFLAGGRTGELFF,TGTGCCAGCAGCTCATTTCTAGCGGGGGGGCGTACCGGGGAGCTGTTTTTT,TRBJ2-2,-,TRBV7-2,TRBD2
CASSLAGSSGNTIYF,TGTGCCAGCAGCTTAGCAGGGAGCTCTGGAAACACCATATATTTT,TRBJ1-3,-,TRBV7-2,-
CASRLQGVTYNSPLHF,TGTGCCAGCAGGTTACAGGGAGTAACCTATAATTCACCCCTCCACTTT,TRBJ1-6,-,TRBV5-6,-
CASSLGKGMETQYF,TGTGCCAGCAGCCTCGGGAAGGGTATGGAGACCCAGTACTTC,TRBJ2-5,-,TRBV7-2,-
CASSLDRANSPLHF,TGTGCCAGCAGCTTGGACAGGGCAAATTCACCCCTCCACTTT,TRBJ1-6,-,TRBV5-8,-
CASSQDPGAYYGYTF,TGCGCCAGCAGCCAAGATCCTGGGGCGTACTATGGCTACACCTTC,TRBJ1-2,-,TRBV4-1,-
CSSKQFGAHNEQFF,TGTTCCAGCAAACAGTTCGGCGCTCACAATGAGCAGTTCTTC,TRBJ2-1,-,TRBV7-2,-
CASSFGFYGYTF,TGTGCCAGCAGTTTCGGATTCTATGGCTACACCTTC,TRBJ1-2,-,TRBV28,-
CASSQGGTGGLRYEQYF,TGTGCCAGCAGCCAAGGAGGGACAGGGGGCTTAAGGTACGAGCAGTACTTC,TRBJ2-7,-,TRBV4-2,TRBD1
CASSLVAGGQETQYF,TGTGCCAGCAGCTTAGTAGCGGGAGGCCAAGAGACCCAGTACTTC,TRBJ2-5,-,TRBV7-2,TRBD2
CASTRGLGQETQYF,TGTGCCAGTACGCGGGGTTTGGGCCAAGAGACCCAGTACTTC,TRBJ2-5,-,TRBV19,-
CASSQDPGGNTEAFF,TGCGCCAGCAGCCAAGACCCAGGGGGGAACACTGAAGCTTTCTTT,TRBJ1-1,-,TRBV4-3,TRBD1
CASRGDSNQPQHF,TGTGCCAGCAGAGGTGATAGCAATCAGCCCCAGCATTTT,TRBJ1-5,-,TRBV28,-
CASSEGQGQQPQHF,TGTGCCAGCAGTGAAGGGCAGGGCCAACAGCCCCAGCATTTT,TRBJ1-5,-,TRBV2,-
CASIPAGQETQYF,TGTGCCAGCATCCCCGCAGGCCAAGAGACCCAGTACTTC,TRBJ2-5,-,TRBV28,-
CASSQDGLAGGAQETQYF,TGTGCCAGCAGCCAAGATGGACTAGCGGGGGGGGCCCAAGAGACCCAGTACTTC,TRBJ2-5,-,TRBV4-2,TRBD2
CASVEGTLGNQPQHF,TGTGCCAGCGTTGAAGGTACTCTTGGCAATCAGCCCCAGCATTTT,TRBJ1-5,-,TRBV2,-
CASSLERNTEAFF,TGTGCCAGCAGCTTAGAGAGGAACACTGAAGCTTTCTTT,TRBJ1-1,-,TRBV13,-
CASSSDSYGYTF,TGTGCCAGCAGTTCGGACAGTTATGGCTACACCTTC,TRBJ1-2,-,TRBV28,-
CASRAGRSYEQYF,TGCGCCAGCAGGGCCGGACGGTCCTACGAGCAGTACTTC,TRBJ2-7,-,TRBV10-1,-
CASSPRSGGASDTQYF,TGCGCCAGCAGCCCCCGTAGCGGGGGGGCATCAGATACGCAGTATTTT,TRBJ2-3,-,TRBV4-3,TRBD2
CASSDFAASYGYTF,TGTGCCAGCAGTGATTTCGCGGCGAGCTATGGCTACACCTTC,TRBJ1-2,-,TRBV2,-
CASSVGCGTGFNSPLHF,TGTGCCAGCAGTGTGGGGTGTGGGACAGGGTTTAATTCACCCCTCCACTTT,TRBJ1-6,-,TRBV6-1,TRBD1
CASSPPSQGAQTQYF,TGTGCCAGCTCACCACCTTCACAGGGGGCTCAGACCCAGTACTTC,TRBJ2-5,-,TRBV18,TRBD1
CASSQDRSGLRGTEQFF,TGCGCCAGCAGCCAAGATCGGTCTGGTTTGCGGGGGACTGAGCAGTTCTTC,TRBJ2-1,-,TRBV4-3,TRBD2
CASSDNTYYNEQFF,TGTGCCAGCAGTGATAATACCTACTACAATGAGCAGTTCTTC,TRBJ2-1,-,TRBV25-1,-
CASSPPGHTEAFF,TGTGCCAGCAGTCCTCCGGGCCACACTGAAGCTTTCTTT,TRBJ1-1,-,TRBV6-6,-
CAISPEADYGYTF,TGTGCCATCAGCCCGGAGGCAGACTATGGCTACACCTTC,TRBJ1-2,-,TRBV10-3,-
CSVEGPGREQFF,TGCAGCGTTGAGGGCCCAGGGCGGGAGCAGTTCTTC,TRBJ2-1,-,TRBV29-1,-
CASSHKLGPEVGGTDTQYF,TGTGCCAGCAGCCATAAATTGGGCCCTGAGGTTGGTGGCACAGATACGCAGTATTTT,TRBJ2-3,few,TRBV5-6,-
CASSSSGAGWEYGYTF,TGCGCCAGCAGCTCATCGGGGGCAGGTTGGGAGTATGGCTACACCTTC,TRBJ1-2,-,TRBV5-1,-
CASSPTLNPGYTF,TGTGCCAGCAGTCCTACCTTGAATCCCGGCTACACCTTC,TRBJ1-2,-,TRBV28,-
CASSTLEGGTYEQYF,TGTGCCAGCAGTACCCTTGAAGGGGGCACCTACGAGCAGTACTTC,TRBJ2-7,-,TRBV2,TRBD1
CASSPRTGNSPLHF,TGTGCCAGCAGCCCCCGGACGGGAAATTCACCCCTCCACTTT,TRBJ1-6,-,TRBV14,-
CASSLDSNTEAFF,TGCGCCAGCAGCTTGGACTCGAACACTGAAGCTTTCTTT,TRBJ1-1,-,TRBV5-1,-